Below are 8 T cell receptor beta chains sequenced from a single sample in a study of blood T cell repertoires in COVID-19. The table came from immunoSEQ multiplex PCR; TCRdb's copy has only in-frame clones and leaves some out. The sample has 130,000 to 150,000 clones; 87% are singletons. Specimen: PBMCs or T cells enriched from blood (not recorded which). These receptors all come from a man aged 60 to 75 who had recovered from COVID-19.

V is TRBV19 and J is TRBJ2-7, with 10 bases identical to TRBD1. The V segment lost 5 bases and the J segment 3 bases; nucleotides outside the gene matches: 4. CDR1 and CDR2 from the germline V gene are LNHDA and SQIVND (reference sequence). This CDR3 comprises 14 residues. In DNA, the CDR3 is TGTGCCAGTAGTCCCGGGACAGGGGACTACGAGCAGTACTTC. Residues: CASSPGTGDYEQYF.

This clone was seen a single time. J is TRBJ1-3 and V is TRBV7-9, with no clear D. There are 15 residues in the CDR3. V lost 5 bases, J lost 4 bases, and 15 bases lay in between. Per the germline V gene, CDR1 is SEHNR and CDR2 is FQNEAQ (reference sequence). DNA for the CDR3: TGTGCCAGCAGCCTCCCTAACGACGGGGGAAACACCATATATTTT. Translating gives CASSLPNDGGNTIYF.

This rearrangement joins TRBV7-2 to TRBJ2-7; perhaps TRBD2 as D (5 bases). This CDR3 contains 14 residues. The germline CDR1 and CDR2 sequences are SGHTA and FQGNSA. V was cut by 4 bases and J by 4 bases, with 14 bases left in between. The CDR3 sequence: CASSSSPGLYEQYF. The CDR3 DNA follows: TGTGCCAGCAGCTCTAGCCCGGGCCTATACGAGCAGTACTTC. Full variable domain (outside the CDR3, taken from reference TRBV7-2 and TRBJ2-7): GAGVSQSPSNKVTEKGKDVELRCDPISGHTALYWYRQSLGQGLEFLIYFQGNSAPDKSGLPSDRFSAERTGGSVSTLTIQRTQQEDSAVYLCASSSSPGLYEQYFGPGTRLTVT.

This chain joins TRBV10-3 and TRBJ1-1, with TRBD1 matching over 11 bases. Trimming cost V 6 bases and J 4 bases; bases outside gene matches: 7. Germline V gives CDR1 ENHRY, CDR2 SYGVKD. This CDR3 has 15 amino acids. CDR3 coding DNA: TGTGCCATCAGCCTCCGGGACAGGGGGTCCACTGAAGCTTTCTTT. It yields the protein CAISLRDRGSTEAFF.

This chain joins TRBV18 and TRBJ2-2; D is perhaps TRBD1 (5 bases). The V end lost 4 bases, the J end lost 7 bases, and 19 bases lay between the germline ends. Per the germline V gene, CDR1 is KGHSH and CDR2 is LQKENI. The CDR3 contains 16 residues. CDR3 residues: CASSRNRQSSGGELFF. Written as DNA, the CDR3 is TGTGCCAGCTCACGAAATCGACAGTCGTCAGGCGGGGAGCTGTTTTTT.

This sequence joins TRBV19 and TRBJ1-2, with 9 bases lining up with TRBD1. The CDR3 is 14 residues long. Per the germline V gene, CDR1 is LNHDA and CDR2 is SQIVND (reference sequence). With 5 bases clipped from V and 8 bases from J, the junction kept 9 bases outside the gene matches. CDR3 in amino acids: CASSGDRVEEGYTF. The CDR3 nucleotides are TGTGCCAGTAGTGGGGACAGGGTGGAAGAAGGCTACACCTTC.

The J gene is TRBJ1-1, the V gene TRBV27, with TRBD1 identical over 7 bases. The CDR3 spans 14 residues. Looked up from germline, CDR1 is MNHEY and CDR2 is SMNVEV (reference sequence). V trimming: 2 bases; J trimming: 7 bases; junction bases outside the gene matches: 7. In nucleotides, the CDR3 is TGTGCCAGCAGTTTACAAGGGGGCCTGGGTGAAGCTTTCTTT. It is translated as CASSLQGGLGEAFF.

This rearrangement joins TRBV28 to TRBJ2-3; D remains unclear. The germline gives CDR1 MDHEN, CDR2 SYDVKM. Trimming stripped 6 bases from V and 0 bases from J, with 7 bases between. The CDR3 has 13 amino acids. As DNA, the CDR3 is TGTGCCAGCAGGGGCACTAGCACAGATACGCAGTATTTT. This codes for CASRGTSTDTQYF. The full variable domain, completed using reference TRBV28 and TRBJ2-3, is DVKVTQSSRYLVKRTGEKVFLECVQDMDHENMFWYRQDPGLGLRLIYFSYDVKMKEKGDIPEGYSVSREKKERFSLILESASTNQTSMYLCASRGTSTDTQYFGPGTRLTVL.